This T cell receptor beta chain was identified in a study of blood T cells in healthy people across ages. Study-level background: Template switching retrieved approximately one barcoded beta molecule for each two T cells. General study results and limits: Among long-lived donors, naive CD4+ cells were more numerous and diversity higher than in aged donors.

Comment on this clonotype: No antigen is known for it.

Staff drew ten milliliters of peripheral blood from each donor. CDR1 is LGHNA and CDR2 is YSLEER in the germline V gene. The germline V and J ends were trimmed by 4 bases and 1 base, with 14 bases remaining between them. CDR3 size: 15 residues. For the second PCR, which ran for about 6 to 11 cycles, a sample-barcoded 5' primer and a J-beta primer mix were used. Individual samples furnished no less than 3 million CDR3-containing paired-end reads apiece. Via MiXCR, TCRdb re-called the 5' RACE reads, giving one row per CDR3 protein. The sample includes 650,000 or so distinct CDR3 sequences, roughly half of them seen just once.

The origin of this receptor is a woman aged 80 or older in good health. The sample comprised blood. This chain connects TRBV4-3 to TRBJ2-7; tentatively, D is TRBD1 (5 bases). The CDR3 spells CASSPGLQGSYEQYF. For the CDR3, the DNA is TGCGCCAGCAGCCCAGGGCTTCAGGGTTCCTACGAGCAGTACTTC.